The T cell receptor (beta chain) described here comes from a study of OX40 agonist ivuxolimab in advanced cancers. The protocol was immunoSEQ multiplex PCR, while the TCRdb copy is restricted to in-frame clones and leaves out a portion. The sample holds about 100,000 clones, about nine tenths seen once. This clone was seen a handful of times. The CDR3 loop spans 15 amino acids. Trimming removed 2 bases from V and 2 bases from J; junction bases left unmatched: 3. Per the germline V gene, CDR1 is MNHNY and CDR2 is SVGAGI (reference sequence). The V and J genes are TRBV6-6 and TRBJ2-3; 8 nucleotides agree with TRBD2. The sample consisted of CD4+ or CD8+ T cells sorted from blood, taken in a trial of the OX40 agonist ivuxolimab. The clonotype comes from an adult with an advanced solid tumor such as melanoma, head and neck, liver or kidney cancer. CDR3 sequence: CASSYAGGPTDTQYF. In DNA, the CDR3 is TGTGCCAGCAGTTACGCGGGGGGCCCCACAGATACGCAGTATTTT.